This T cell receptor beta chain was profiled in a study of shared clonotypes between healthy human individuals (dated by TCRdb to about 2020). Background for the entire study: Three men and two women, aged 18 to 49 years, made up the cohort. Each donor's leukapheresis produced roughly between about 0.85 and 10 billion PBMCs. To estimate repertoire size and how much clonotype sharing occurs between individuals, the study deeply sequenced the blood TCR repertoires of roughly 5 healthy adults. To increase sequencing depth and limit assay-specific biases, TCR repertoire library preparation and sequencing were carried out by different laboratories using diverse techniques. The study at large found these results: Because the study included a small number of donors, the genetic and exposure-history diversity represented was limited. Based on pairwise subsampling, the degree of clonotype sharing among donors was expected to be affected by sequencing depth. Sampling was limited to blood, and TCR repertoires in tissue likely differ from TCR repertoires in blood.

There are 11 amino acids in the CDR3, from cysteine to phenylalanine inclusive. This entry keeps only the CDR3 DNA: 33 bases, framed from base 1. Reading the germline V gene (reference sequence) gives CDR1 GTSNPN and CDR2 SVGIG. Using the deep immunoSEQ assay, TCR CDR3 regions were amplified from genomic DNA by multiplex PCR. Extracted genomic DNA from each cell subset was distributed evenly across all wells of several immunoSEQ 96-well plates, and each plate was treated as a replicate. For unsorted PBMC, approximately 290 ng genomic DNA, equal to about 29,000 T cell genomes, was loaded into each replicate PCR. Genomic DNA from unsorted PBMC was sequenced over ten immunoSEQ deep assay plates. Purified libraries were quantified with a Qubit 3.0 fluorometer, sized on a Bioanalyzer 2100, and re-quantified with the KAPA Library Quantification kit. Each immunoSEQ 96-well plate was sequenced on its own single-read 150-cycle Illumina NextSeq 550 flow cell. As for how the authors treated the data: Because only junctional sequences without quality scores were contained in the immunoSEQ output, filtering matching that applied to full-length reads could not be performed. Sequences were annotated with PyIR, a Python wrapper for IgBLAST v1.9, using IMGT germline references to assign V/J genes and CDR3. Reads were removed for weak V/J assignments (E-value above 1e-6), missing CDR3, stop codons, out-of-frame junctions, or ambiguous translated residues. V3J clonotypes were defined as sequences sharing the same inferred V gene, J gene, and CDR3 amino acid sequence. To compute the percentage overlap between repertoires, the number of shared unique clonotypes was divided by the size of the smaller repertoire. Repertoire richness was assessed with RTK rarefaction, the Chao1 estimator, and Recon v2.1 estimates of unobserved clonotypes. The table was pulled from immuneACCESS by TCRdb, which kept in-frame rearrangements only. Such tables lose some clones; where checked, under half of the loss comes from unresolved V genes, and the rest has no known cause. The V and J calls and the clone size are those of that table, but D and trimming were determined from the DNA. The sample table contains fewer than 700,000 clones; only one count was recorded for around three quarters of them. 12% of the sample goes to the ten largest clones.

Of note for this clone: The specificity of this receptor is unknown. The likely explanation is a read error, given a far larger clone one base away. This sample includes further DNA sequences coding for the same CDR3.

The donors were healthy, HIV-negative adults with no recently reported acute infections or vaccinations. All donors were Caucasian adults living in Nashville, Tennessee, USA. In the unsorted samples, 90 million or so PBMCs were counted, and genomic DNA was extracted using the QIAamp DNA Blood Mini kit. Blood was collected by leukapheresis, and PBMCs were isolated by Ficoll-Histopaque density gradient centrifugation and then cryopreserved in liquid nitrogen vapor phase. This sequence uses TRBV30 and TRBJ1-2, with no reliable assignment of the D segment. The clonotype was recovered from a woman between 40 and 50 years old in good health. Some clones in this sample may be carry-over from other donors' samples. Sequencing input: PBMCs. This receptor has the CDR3 CAWSSPADYTF. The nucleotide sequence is TGTGCATGGAGTTCTCCCGCGGACTACACCTTC.